This T cell receptor (beta chain) was identified in a study of blood T cell repertoires in COVID-19. Looking at the study overall: Material from acute and convalescent COVID-19 was sourced from the United States, Italy and Spain. The cDNA or gDNA used as material had been derived from T cells, B-cell-depleted T cells, or PBMCs.

Patients from Seattle were sampled longitudinally, starting during active infection. In the study's own analysis: Estimation of nucleated cell counts was performed using reference gene primer amplification. Produced via immunoSEQ multiplex PCR; TCRdb's table is partial and in-frame only. V, J and clone size were drawn from that table, and D and trimming were deduced from the DNA. The sample consists of around 230,000 clones, 65% to 90% of them appearing once. Germline CDR1 SEHNR, CDR2 FQNEAQ (reference sequence). Losses at the gene ends were 5 bases for V and 7 bases for J; bases not matched to a gene: 5. This CDR3 comprises 12 residues.

Sequencing was performed on peripheral blood. The chain couples TRBV7-9 to TRBJ2-7; TRBD1 matches at 7 bases. This TCR was recovered from a man aged 50 to 60 with COVID-19, enrolled during active disease. CDR3 sequence (DNA): TGTGCCAGCAGCGAACAGGGGCAAGAGCAGTACTTC. Translation: CASSEQGQEQYF.